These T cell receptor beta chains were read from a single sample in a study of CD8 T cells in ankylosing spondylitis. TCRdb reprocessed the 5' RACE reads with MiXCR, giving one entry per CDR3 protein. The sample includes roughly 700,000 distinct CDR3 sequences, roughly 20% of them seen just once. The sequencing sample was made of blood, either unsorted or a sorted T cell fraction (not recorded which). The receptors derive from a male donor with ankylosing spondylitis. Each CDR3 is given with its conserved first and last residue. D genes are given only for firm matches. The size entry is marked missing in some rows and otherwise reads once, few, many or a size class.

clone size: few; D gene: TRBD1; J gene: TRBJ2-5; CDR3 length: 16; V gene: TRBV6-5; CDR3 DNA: TGTGCCAGCAGTTCCCCGTCCGGGACAGGGGAAGAGACCCAGTACTTC; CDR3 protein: CASSSPSGTGEETQYF
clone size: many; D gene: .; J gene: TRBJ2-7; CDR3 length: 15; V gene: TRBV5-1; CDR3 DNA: TGCGCCAGCAGCTTCGGGGCATCCAATTTTATCGAGCAGTACTTC; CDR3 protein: CASSFGASNFIEQYF
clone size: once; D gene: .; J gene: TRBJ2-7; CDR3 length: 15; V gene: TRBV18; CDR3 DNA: TGTGCCAGCTCACCCCCCTCCAGCCCCTCCTACGAGCAGTACTTC; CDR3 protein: CASSPPSSPSYEQYF
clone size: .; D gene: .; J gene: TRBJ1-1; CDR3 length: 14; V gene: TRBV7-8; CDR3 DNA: TGTGCCAGCAGCTTAAGGGTCGGAGACACTGAAGCTTTCTTT; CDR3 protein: CASSLRVGDTEAFF
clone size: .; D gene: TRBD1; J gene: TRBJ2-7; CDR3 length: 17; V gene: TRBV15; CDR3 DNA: TGTGCCACCAGCAGCGCCGGGACAGGCCCGCTTTGGTACGAGCAGTACTTC; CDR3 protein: CATSSAGTGPLWYEQYF
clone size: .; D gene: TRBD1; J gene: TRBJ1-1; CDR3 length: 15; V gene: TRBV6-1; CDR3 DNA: TGTGCCAGCAGTACCAGACAGGGGCGGGGGACTGAAGCTTTCTTT; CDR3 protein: CASSTRQGRGTEAFF
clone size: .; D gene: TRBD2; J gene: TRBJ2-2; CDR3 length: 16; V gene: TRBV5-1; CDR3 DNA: TGCGCCAGCAGCGGGGGACTAGCGGAGAACACCGGGGAGCTGTTTTTT; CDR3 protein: CASSGGLAENTGELFF
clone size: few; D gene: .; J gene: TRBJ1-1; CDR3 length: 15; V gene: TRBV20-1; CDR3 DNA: TGCAGTGCTAGCAAGATAGGGACACCAAACACTGAAGCTTTCTTT; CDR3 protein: CSASKIGTPNTEAFF
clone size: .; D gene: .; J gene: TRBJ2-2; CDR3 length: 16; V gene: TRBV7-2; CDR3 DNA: TGTGCCAGCAGCCTCAACGTGATAAGGGCGGGCGGGGAGCTGTTTTTT; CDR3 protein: CASSLNVIRAGGELFF
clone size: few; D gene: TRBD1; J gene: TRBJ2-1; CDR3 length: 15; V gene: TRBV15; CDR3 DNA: TGTGCCACCAGCAGCTCACGGACAGGGAACAATGAGCAGTTCTTC; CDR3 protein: CATSSSRTGNNEQFF
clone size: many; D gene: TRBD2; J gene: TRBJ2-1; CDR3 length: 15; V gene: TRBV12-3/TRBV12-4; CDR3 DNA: TGTGCCAGCAGTTTAGGGACTAGCGGGGTAGATGAGCAGTTCTTC; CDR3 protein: CASSLGTSGVDEQFF
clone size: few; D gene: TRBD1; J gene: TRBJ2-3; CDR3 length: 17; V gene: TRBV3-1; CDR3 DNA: TGTGCCAGCAGCCAAGATTTTGACAGGGGGACCACAGATACGCAGTATTTT; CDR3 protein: CASSQDFDRGTTDTQYF
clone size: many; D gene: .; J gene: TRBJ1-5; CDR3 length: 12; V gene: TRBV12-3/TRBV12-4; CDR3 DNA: TGTGCCAGCAGCTTGGAGAGTCAGCCCCAGCATTTT; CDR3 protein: CASSLESQPQHF
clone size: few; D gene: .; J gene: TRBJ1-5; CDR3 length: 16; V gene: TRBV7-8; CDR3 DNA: TGTGCCAGCAGCCGAATGGGGCATACGACCGACAGCCCCCAGCATTTT; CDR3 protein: CASSRMGHTTDSPQHF
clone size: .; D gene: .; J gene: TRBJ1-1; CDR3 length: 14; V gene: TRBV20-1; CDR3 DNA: TGCAGTGCTAGAGATTGGCGGGGGGACACTGAAGCTTTCTTT; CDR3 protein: CSARDWRGDTEAFF
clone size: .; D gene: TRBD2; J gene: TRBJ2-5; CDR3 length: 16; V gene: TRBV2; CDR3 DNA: TGTGCCAGCAGTGAAGTACTAGCGGCCCACCGAGAGACCCAGTACTTC; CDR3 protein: CASSEVLAAHRETQYF
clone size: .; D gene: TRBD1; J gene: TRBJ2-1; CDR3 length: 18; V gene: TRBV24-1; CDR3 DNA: TGTGCCACCAGTTTTTCCAAGTCCGGGACAGGGGGCCTGAATGAGCAGTTCTTC; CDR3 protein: CATSFSKSGTGGLNEQFF
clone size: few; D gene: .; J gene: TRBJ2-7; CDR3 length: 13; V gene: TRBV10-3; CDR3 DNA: TGTGCCATCAGTGAAAACAATTACTACGAGCAGTACTTC; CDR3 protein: CAISENNYYEQYF
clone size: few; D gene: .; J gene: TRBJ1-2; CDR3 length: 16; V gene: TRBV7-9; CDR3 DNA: TGTGCCAGCAGCCCCCAAAAGGTGGGGTTCCCTTATGGCTACACCTTC; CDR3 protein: CASSPQKVGFPYGYTF
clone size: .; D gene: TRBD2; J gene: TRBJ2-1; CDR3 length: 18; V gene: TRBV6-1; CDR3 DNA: TGTGCCAGCAGTGAACGCTCTAGCGGGGGGGCCTTTAACAATGAGCAGTTCTTC; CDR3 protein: CASSERSSGGAFNNEQFF
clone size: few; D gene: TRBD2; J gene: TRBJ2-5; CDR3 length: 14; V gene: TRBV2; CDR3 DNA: TGTGCCAGCAGCTCGGGACTAAACCAAGAGACCCAGTACTTC; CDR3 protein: CASSSGLNQETQYF
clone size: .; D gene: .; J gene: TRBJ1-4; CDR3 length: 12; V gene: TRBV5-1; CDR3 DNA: TGCGCCAGCAGCAACGGGAATGAAAAACTGTTTTTT; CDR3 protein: CASSNGNEKLFF
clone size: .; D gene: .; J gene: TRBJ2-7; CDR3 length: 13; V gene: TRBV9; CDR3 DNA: TGTGCCAGCAGCGTAGCAGGGTTCGACGAGCAGTACTTC; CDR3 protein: CASSVAGFDEQYF
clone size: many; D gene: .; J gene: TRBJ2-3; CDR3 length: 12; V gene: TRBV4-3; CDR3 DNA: TGTGCCAGCAGCCAGGACACAGATACGCAGTATTTT; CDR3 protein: CASSQDTDTQYF
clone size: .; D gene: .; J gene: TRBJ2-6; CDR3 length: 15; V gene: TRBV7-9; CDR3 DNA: TGTGCCAGCAGCTTAGCCGGTGTTGGGGCCAACGTCCTGACTTTC; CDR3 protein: CASSLAGVGANVLTF
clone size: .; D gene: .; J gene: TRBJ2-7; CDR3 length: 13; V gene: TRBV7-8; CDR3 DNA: TGTGCCAGCAGTCAAACCCAGGGCTACGAGCAGTACTTC; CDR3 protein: CASSQTQGYEQYF
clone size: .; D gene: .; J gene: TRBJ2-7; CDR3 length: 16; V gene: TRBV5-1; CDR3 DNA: TGCGCCAGCAGCTTGGAGGGGGACATGGGGTCCTACGAGCAGTACTTC; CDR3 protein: CASSLEGDMGSYEQYF
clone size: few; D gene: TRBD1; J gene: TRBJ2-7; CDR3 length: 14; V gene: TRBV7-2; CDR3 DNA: TGTGCCAGCAGCTCCACCTGGGGACAGGGTTCTCAGTACTTC; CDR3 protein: CASSSTWGQGSQYF
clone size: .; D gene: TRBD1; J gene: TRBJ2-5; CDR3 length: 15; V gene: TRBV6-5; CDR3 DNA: TGTGCCAGCAGTTACTTGGGACAGGGGGCTGAGACCCAGTACTTC; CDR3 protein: CASSYLGQGAETQYF
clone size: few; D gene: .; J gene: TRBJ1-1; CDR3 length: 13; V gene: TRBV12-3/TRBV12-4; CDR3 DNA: TGTGCCAGCTTATTTCCCCGGGACTACCAAGCTTTCTTT; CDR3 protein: CASLFPRDYQAFF
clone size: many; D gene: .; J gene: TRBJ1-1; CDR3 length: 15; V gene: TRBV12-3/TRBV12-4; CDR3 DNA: TGTGCCAGCAGTCCCCAGGACACGATGAACACTGAAGCTTTCTTT; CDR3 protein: CASSPQDTMNTEAFF
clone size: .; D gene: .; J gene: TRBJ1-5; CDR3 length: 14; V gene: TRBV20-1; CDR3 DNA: TGCAGTGCTCATGCCCGGAACAGTAATCAGCCCCAGCATTTT; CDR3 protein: CSAHARNSNQPQHF
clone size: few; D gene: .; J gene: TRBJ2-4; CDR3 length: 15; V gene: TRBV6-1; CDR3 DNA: TGTGCCACAAGAGGCCTCTCGGGGTCCAAAAACATTCAGTACTTC; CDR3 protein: CATRGLSGSKNIQYF
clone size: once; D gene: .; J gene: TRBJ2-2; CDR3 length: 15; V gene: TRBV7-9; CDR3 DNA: TGTGCCAGCAGCAACCTCAGGGCCATCACCGGGGAGCTGTTTTTT; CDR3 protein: CASSNLRAITGELFF
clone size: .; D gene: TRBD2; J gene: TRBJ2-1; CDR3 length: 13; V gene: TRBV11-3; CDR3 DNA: TGTGCCAGCAGCCCTCGACTAGCTGGTGAGCAGTTCTTC; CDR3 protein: CASSPRLAGEQFF
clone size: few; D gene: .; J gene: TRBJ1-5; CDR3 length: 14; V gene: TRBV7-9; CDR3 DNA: TGTGCCAGCAGCTTAGGGCGGGAAAATCAGCCCCAGCATTTT; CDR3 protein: CASSLGRENQPQHF
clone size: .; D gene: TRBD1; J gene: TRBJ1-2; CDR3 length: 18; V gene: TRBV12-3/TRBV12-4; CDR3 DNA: TGTGCCAGCAGCCCGGGAGAAGGGTGGGACAGGGGGGACTATGGCTACACCTTC; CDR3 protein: CASSPGEGWDRGDYGYTF
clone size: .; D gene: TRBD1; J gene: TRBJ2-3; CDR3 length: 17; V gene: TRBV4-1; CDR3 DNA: TGCGCCAGCAGCCGATCACTCGGGACAGGCTACACAGATACGCAGTATTTT; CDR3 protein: CASSRSLGTGYTDTQYF
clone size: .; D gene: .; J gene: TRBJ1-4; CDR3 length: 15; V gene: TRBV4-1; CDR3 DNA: TGCGCCAGCAGCCAAATATGGAGGGAAGGAGAAAAACTGTTTTTT; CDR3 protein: CASSQIWREGEKLFF